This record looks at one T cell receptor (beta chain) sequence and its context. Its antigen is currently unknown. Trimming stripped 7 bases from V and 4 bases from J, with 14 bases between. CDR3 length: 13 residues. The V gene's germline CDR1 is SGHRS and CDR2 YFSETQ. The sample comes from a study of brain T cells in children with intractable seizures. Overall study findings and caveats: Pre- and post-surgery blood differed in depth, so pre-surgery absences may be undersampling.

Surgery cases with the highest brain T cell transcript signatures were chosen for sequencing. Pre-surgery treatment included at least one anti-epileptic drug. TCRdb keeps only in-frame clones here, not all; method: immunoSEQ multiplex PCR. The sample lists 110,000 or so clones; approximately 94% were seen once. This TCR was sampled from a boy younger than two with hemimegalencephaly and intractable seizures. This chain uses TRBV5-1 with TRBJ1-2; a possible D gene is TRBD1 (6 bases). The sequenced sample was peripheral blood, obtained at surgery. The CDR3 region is CASREGGAYGYTF. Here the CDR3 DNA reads TGCGCCAGCCGGGAGGGGGGGGCCTATGGCTACACCTTC.